This T cell receptor beta chain was recorded in a study of OX40 agonist ivuxolimab in advanced cancers. TCRdb keeps only in-frame clones here, not all; method: immunoSEQ multiplex PCR. The top ten hold around 0.84% of the sample, which has 100,000 to 150,000 clones, around 93% seen once. The clonotype comes from an adult with an advanced solid tumor such as melanoma, head and neck, liver or kidney cancer. Sample: CD4+ or CD8+ T cells sorted from blood, taken in a trial of the OX40 agonist ivuxolimab.

CDR3 region: CASSPEQGSSGANVLTF. The CDR3 DNA follows: TGTGCCAGCAGCCCGGAACAGGGAAGCTCTGGGGCCAACGTCCTGACTTTC. This sequence joins TRBV7-9 and TRBJ2-6, with D possibly matching TRBD1 (6 bases). Trimming removed 5 bases from V and 0 bases from J, with 14 bases in between. The CDR3 contains 17 residues. Germline V gene data show CDR1 as SEHNR and CDR2 as FQNEAQ (reference sequence). Combining the CDR3 with reference TRBV7-9 and TRBJ2-6 gives the whole variable domain DTGVSQNPRHKITKRGQNVTFRCDPISEHNRLYWYRQTLGQGPEFLTYFQNEAQLEKSRLLSDRFSAERPKGSFSTLEIQRTEQGDSAMYLCASSPEQGSSGANVLTFGAGSRLTVL.